Sequencing of this T cell receptor (beta chain) was carried out in a study of CD8 T cells in ankylosing spondylitis. Points from the study as a whole: A TCR beta motif of several highly homologous variants seemed to mark ankylosing spondylitis blood. Prior literature has documented some motif variants in synovial fluid and blood from reactive arthritis. Those disease-linked clones were CD8+; they were also relatively rare in peripheral blood.

This CDR3 is built from 14 residues. Per the germline V gene, CDR1 is SGHRS and CDR2 is YFSETQ. The ends lost 4 bases at V and 1 base at J; junction bases unmatched: 5. On this clonotype: Its antigen is currently unknown.

Each TCR beta library was made by quantitative 5'-RACE that incorporated molecular barcodes. Via MiXCR, TCRdb re-called the 5' RACE reads, giving one row per CDR3 protein. In the table there are 350,000 or so distinct CDR3 sequences, about 14% of which are singletons. The specimen sequenced was blood, either unsorted or a sorted T cell fraction (not recorded which). This receptor was taken from a male donor with ankylosing spondylitis or in good health (not recorded which). The chain links TRBV5-1 to TRBJ2-7; 7 positions match TRBD1. CDR3 DNA: TGCGCCAGCAGCCCTGAGACAGGGTCCTACGAGCAGTACTTC. Amino acids: CASSPETGSYEQYF.